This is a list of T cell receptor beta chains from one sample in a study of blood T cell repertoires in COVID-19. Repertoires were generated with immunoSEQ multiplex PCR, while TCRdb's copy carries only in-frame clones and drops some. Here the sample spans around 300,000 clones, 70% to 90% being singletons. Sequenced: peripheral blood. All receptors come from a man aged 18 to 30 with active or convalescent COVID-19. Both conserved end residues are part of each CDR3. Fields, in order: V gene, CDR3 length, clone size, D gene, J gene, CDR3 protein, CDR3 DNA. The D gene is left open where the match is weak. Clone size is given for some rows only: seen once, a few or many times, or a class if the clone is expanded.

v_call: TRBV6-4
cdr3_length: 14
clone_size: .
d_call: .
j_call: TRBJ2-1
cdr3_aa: CASSDAPSGNEQFF
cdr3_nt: TGTGCCAGCAGTGACGCCCCGAGCGGGAATGAGCAGTTCTTC

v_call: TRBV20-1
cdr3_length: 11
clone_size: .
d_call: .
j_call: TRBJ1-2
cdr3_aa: CSATGRYGYTF
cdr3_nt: TGCAGTGCCACAGGAAGATATGGCTACACCTTC

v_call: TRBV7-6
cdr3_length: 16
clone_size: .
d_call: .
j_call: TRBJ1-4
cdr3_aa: CASSLGSGWPNEKLFF
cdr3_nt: TGTGCCAGCAGCTTAGGCTCAGGCTGGCCTAATGAAAAACTGTTTTTT

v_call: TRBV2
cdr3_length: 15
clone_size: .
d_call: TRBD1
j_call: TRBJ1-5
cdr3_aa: CASSAGQGGNQPQHF
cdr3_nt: TGTGCCAGCAGCGCCGGACAGGGGGGGAATCAGCCCCAGCATTTT

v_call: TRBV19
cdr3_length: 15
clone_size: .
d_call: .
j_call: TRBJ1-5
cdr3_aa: CASSSGINSNQPQHF
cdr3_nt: TGTGCCAGTAGTTCCGGGATAAATAGCAATCAGCCCCAGCATTTT

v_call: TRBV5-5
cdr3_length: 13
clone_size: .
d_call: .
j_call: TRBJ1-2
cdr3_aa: CASSFDGGYGYTF
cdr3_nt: TGTGCCAGCAGCTTTGACGGGGGCTATGGCTACACCTTC

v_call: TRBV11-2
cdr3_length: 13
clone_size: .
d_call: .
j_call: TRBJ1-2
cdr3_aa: CASSPDTDYGYTF
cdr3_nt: TGTGCCAGCAGCCCCGACACAGACTATGGCTACACCTTC

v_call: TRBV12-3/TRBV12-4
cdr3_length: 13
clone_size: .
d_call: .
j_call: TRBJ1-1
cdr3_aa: CASSRRGWTEAFF
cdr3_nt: TGTGCCAGCAGTCGAAGGGGGTGGACTGAAGCTTTCTTT

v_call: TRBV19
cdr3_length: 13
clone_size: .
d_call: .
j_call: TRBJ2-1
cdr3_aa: CASSRDRNNEQFF
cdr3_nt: TGTGCCAGTAGTCGTGACAGAAACAATGAGCAGTTCTTC

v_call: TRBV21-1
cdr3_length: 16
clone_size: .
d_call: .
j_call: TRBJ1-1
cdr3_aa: CASSIPRQGWNTEAFF
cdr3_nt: TGTGCCAGCAGCATCCCAAGACAGGGATGGAACACTGAAGCTTTCTTT

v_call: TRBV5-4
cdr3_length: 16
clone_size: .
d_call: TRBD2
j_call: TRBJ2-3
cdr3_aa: CASSPQLAGSTDTQYF
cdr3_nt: TGTGCCAGCAGCCCTCAACTAGCGGGAAGCACAGATACGCAGTATTTT

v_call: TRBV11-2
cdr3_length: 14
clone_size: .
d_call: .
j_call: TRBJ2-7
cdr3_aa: CASSLEQAYYEQYF
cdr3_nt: TGTGCCAGCAGCTTAGAACAGGCTTACTACGAGCAGTACTTC

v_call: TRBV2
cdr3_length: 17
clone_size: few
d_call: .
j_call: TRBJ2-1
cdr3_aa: CASSVSVGGLSYNEQFF
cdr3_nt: TGTGCCAGCAGTGTTTCCGTGGGGGGGCTTTCCTACAATGAGCAGTTCTTC

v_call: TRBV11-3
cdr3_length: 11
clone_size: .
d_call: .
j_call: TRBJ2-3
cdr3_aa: CASSTGDTQYF
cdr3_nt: TGTGCCAGCAGCACGGGGGATACGCAGTATTTT

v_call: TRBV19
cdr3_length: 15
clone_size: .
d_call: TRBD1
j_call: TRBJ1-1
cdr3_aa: CASSFSGTANTEAFF
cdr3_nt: TGTGCCAGTAGTTTTTCCGGGACAGCGAACACTGAAGCTTTCTTT

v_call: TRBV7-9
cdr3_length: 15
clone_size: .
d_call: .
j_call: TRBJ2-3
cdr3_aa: CASSLAAGDTDTQYF
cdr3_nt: TGTGCCAGCAGCTTAGCGGCAGGCGACACAGATACGCAGTATTTT